One sample yielded the 13 T cell receptor beta chains listed below, sequenced in a study of CD8+ T cells in alopecia areata (dated by TCRdb to 2016 to 2019). Libraries came from the immunoSEQ multiplex PCR assay. RNA was extracted from all samples and reverse transcribed into cDNA, which served as template for TCR sequencing. The table was pulled from immuneACCESS by TCRdb, which kept in-frame rearrangements only. Such tables lose some clones; where checked, under half of the loss comes from unresolved V genes, and the rest has no known cause. The sample contains about 200,000 clones, less than 75% of them found a single time. The ten most abundant clones make up 1.6% of the sample. Read against the paper, the sample's time point label means: 4 weeks on oral tofacitinib. This specimen's treatment or condition label, per the study, means: oral pan-JAK inhibitor, 5-10 mg twice daily. The material sequenced was CD4+ T cells sorted from blood, taken at week 4, from a patient treated with tofacitinib. The receptors were gathered from a human donor with alopecia areata.

This rearrangement joins TRBV18 to TRBJ2-7; D gene ambiguous. The CDR3 extends over 15 amino acids. Per germline, CDR1 KGHSH and CDR2 LQKENI. Trimming shortened V by 1 base and J by 3 bases, and 13 bases separated the two germline ends. The DNA for the CDR3 is TGTGCCAGCTCACCACTTAACAGAAGAAGCTACGAGCAGTACTTC. Amino acid sequence: CASSPLNRRSYEQYF.

This clone showed up just a few times. The chain's CDR3 is CASSLEVLGNEQFF. Written as DNA, the CDR3 is TGCGCCAGCAGCTTGGAGGTTTTAGGGAATGAGCAGTTCTTC. V is TRBV5-1 and J is TRBJ2-1; D is undetermined. Germline lookup yields CDR1 SGHRS and CDR2 YFSETQ. The CDR3 is 14 amino acids. The V end was cut by 0 bases, the J end by 7 bases, with 11 bases between.

V and J are TRBV28 and TRBJ2-7; perhaps TRBD1 as D (6 bases). Trimming cost V 6 bases and J 5 bases, with 14 bases left between them. CDR1 is MDHEN, CDR2 SYDVKM, per germline. The CDR3 consists of 13 residues. In nucleotides, the CDR3 is TGTGCCAGCAGGTCTCAGGGGCCCCACGAGCAGTACTTC. This codes for CASRSQGPHEQYF.

This chain connects TRBV2 to TRBJ2-1, with a possible D match to TRBD2 (6 bases). V lost 6 bases, J lost 8 bases, and 14 bases lay in between. The CDR3 has 13 amino acids. Per germline, CDR1 SNHLY and CDR2 FYNNEI. The CDR3: CASRGLIQDEQFF. The CDR3 DNA is TGTGCCAGCAGAGGACTAATTCAGGATGAGCAGTTCTTC.

This clone turned up a few times. Other nucleotide sequences in the sample specify the same CDR3. The rearrangement links TRBV30 to TRBJ1-2; 7 nucleotides align to TRBD1. V trimming: 3 bases; J trimming: 5 bases; junction bases outside the gene matches: 6. Germline V gene lookup returns CDR1 GTSNPN and CDR2 SVGIG (reference sequence). The CDR3 is 13 residues long. The DNA of the CDR3 is TGTGCCTGGAGCCGGGACAGAGGATATGGCTACACCTTC. It specifies CAWSRDRGYGYTF. Full variable domain (missing parts from reference TRBV30 and TRBJ1-2): SQTIHQWPATLVQPVGSPLSLECTVEGTSNPNLYWYRQAAGRGLQLLFYSVGIGQISSEVPQNLSASRPQDRQFILSSKKLLLSDSGFYLCAWSRDRGYGYTFGSGTRLTVV.

The chain couples TRBV29-1 to TRBJ1-1; D gene uncertain. The CDR3 contains 13 residues. V shed 6 bases and J shed 0 bases, with 11 bases lying between them. Germline values: CDR1 SQVTM, CDR2 ANQGSEA. CDR3 bases: TGCAGCGTGTACGGGGTTTTGAACACTGAAGCTTTCTTT. As protein: CSVYGVLNTEAFF.

The V and J genes are TRBV29-1 and TRBJ1-2; no clear D gene. Germline V lookup: CDR1 SQVTM, CDR2 ANQGSEA. The V end lost 4 bases, the J end lost 4 bases, and 7 bases lay between the germline ends. This CDR3 contains 11 residues. CDR3 DNA: TGCAGCGTTGCACTTGTCTATGGCTACACCTTC. Translated, it gives CSVALVYGYTF.

The J gene is TRBJ1-3, the V gene TRBV30; D unclear. Germline CDR1 and CDR2: GTSNPN and SVGIG (reference sequence). Trimming removed 4 bases from V and 6 bases from J, with 16 bases in between. The CDR3 is 14 amino acids. CDR3 sequence: CAWTLSSGLNTIYF. The CDR3 DNA reads as TGTGCCTGGACCCTCTCATCAGGTCTAAACACCATATATTTT.

This chain connects TRBV5-1 to TRBJ1-6; D remains ambiguous. This CDR3 comprises 14 residues. Trimming pared 1 base from V and 10 bases from J, leaving 12 bases between. Looked up from germline, CDR1 is SGHRS and CDR2 is YFSETQ. CDR3 in amino acids: CASSLLGTSSPLHF. Written as DNA, the CDR3 is TGCGCCAGCAGCTTGCTCGGAACGTCGTCACCCCTCCACTTT. The full variable domain, rest sourced from reference TRBV5-1 and TRBJ1-6, is KAGVTQTPRYLIKTRGQQVTLSCSPISGHRSVSWYQQTPGQGLQFLFEYFSETQRNKGNFPGRFSGRQFSNSRSEMNVSTLELGDSALYLCASSLLGTSSPLHFGNGTRLTVT.

The CDR3 nucleotides are TGTGCCAGCAGCTTAATAGGTGGCTACACCTTC. Translated: CASSLIGGYTF. V is TRBV13 and J is TRBJ1-2; D gene uncertain. V was cut by 2 bases and J by 7 bases, with 5 bases left in between. CDR3 length: 11 amino acids. In germline, CDR1 is PRHDT, CDR2 FYEKMQ (reference sequence).

This clone was seen only once. The rearrangement uses TRBV29-1 and TRBJ2-6; the D gene could be TRBD1 or TRBD2 (5 bases each). Germline V lookup: CDR1 SQVTM, CDR2 ANQGSEA. The V and J ends lost 4 bases and 0 bases respectively, with 13 bases between them. This CDR3 is 16 amino acids long. As DNA, the CDR3 is TGCAGCGTTGGGGACGGCCGGTTCTCTGGGGCCAACGTCCTGACTTTC. Its translation: CSVGDGRFSGANVLTF.

V and J are TRBV6-6 and TRBJ1-5; D not certain. The CDR3 runs to 10 residues. Germline CDR1 and CDR2: MNHNY and SVGAGI (reference sequence). The V gene lost 7 bases and the J gene lost 7 bases, with 5 bases spanning the gap. The CDR3 reads CASNMQPQHF. CDR3 bases: TGTGCCAGCAATATGCAGCCCCAGCATTTT.

V usage is TRBV29-1 and J usage is TRBJ2-3; TRBD2 aligns across 15 bases. Germline V gene data show CDR1 as SQVTM and CDR2 as ANQGSEA. The CDR3 sequence is 18 residues long. Trimming took 2 bases from V and 10 from J; bases not matched to a gene: 16. Here the CDR3 DNA reads TGCAGCGTTGAAAGTTGGACTAGCGGGGGGGAACCCGTCCCACCGCAGTATTTT. Protein product: CSVESWTSGGEPVPPQYF.